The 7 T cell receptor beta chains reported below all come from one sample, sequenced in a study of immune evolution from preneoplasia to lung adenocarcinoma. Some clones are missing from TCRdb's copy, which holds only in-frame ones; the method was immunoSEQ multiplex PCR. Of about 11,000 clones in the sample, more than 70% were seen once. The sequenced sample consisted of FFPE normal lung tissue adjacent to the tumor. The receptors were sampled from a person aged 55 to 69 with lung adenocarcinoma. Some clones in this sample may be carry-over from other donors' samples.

The CDR3 DNA is TGTGCCAGCAGACCATCCGGGAGCTCCTACGAGCAGTACTTC. Translating it yields CASRPSGSSYEQYF. This chain joins TRBV7-9 and TRBJ2-7; possibly TRBD2 for D (6 bases). The length of the CDR3 is 14 residues. Germline V gene sequence: CDR1 SEHNR, CDR2 FQNEAQ (reference sequence). Trimming cost V 6 bases and J 0 bases, with 12 bases left between them.

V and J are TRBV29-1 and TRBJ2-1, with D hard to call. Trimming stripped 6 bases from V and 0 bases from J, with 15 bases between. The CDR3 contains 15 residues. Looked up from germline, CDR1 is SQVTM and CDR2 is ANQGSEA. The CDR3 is CSVAFGFRSYNEQFF. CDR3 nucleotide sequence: TGCAGCGTGGCTTTTGGGTTCCGCTCCTACAATGAGCAGTTCTTC.

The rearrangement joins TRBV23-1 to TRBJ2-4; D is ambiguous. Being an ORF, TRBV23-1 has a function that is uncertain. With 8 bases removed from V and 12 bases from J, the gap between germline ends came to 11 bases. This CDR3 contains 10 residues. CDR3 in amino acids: CASPPRAQYF. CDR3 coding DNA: TGCGCCAGCCCCCCCCGCGCTCAGTACTTC.

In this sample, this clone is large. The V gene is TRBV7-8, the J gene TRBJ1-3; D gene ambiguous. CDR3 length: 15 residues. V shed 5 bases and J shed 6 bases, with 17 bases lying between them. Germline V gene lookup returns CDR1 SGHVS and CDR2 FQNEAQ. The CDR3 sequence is CASSPGRAGLNTIYF. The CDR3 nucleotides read TGTGCCAGCAGCCCCGGGAGGGCCGGGTTAAACACCATATATTTT.

CDR3 in DNA: TGTGCCAGCAGTACTGGACAGGACCCCTCAGCTCAGCCCCAGCATTTT. It is translated as CASSTGQDPSAQPQHF. The chain joins TRBV6-6 to TRBJ1-5; 7 bases agree with TRBD1. The CDR3 covers 16 residues. The V and J ends lost 5 bases and 6 bases, in that order; junction bases with no gene match: 13. Germline V lookup: CDR1 MNHNY, CDR2 SVGAGI (reference sequence).

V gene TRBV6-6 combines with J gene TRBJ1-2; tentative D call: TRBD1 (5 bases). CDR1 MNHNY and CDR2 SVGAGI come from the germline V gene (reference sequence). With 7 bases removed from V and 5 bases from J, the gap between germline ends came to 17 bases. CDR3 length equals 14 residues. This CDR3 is CASNPGRVLYGYTF. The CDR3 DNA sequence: TGTGCCAGCAATCCCGGCAGGGTGTTATATGGCTACACCTTC.

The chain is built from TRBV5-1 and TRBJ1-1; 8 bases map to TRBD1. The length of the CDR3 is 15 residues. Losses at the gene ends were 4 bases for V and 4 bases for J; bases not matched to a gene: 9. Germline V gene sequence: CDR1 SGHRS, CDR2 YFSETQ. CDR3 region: CASSRTDRVGTEAFF. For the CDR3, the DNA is TGCGCCAGCAGCAGGACGGACAGGGTGGGCACTGAAGCTTTCTTT.